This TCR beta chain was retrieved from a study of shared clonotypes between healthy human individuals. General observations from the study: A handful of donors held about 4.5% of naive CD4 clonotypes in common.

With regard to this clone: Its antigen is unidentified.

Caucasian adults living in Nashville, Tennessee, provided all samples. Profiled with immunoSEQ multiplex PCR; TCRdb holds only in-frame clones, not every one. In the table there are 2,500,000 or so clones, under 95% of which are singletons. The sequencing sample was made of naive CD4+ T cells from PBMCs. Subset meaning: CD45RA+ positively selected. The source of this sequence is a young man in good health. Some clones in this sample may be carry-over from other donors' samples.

DNA for the CDR3: TGTGCCAGTAGTATAGTCGGGTACCCAGGAACTAACTATGGCTACACCTTC. Its translation: CASSIVGYPGTNYGYTF. The chain links TRBV19 to TRBJ1-2; no clear D. The CDR3 loop spans 17 amino acids. The V and J ends lost 1 base and 0 bases respectively, with 15 bases between them. Germline assignment: CDR1 LNHDA and CDR2 SQIVND (reference sequence).